This T cell receptor beta chain originates from a study of response to subunit inactivated influenza vaccine. This clonotype has only a few counts. Antigen unknown. This CDR3 region has 18 residues. The germline V gene has CDR1 LNHNV and CDR2 YYDKDF (reference sequence). V was clipped by 0 bases and J by 2 bases, with 18 bases between them. TCRdb passed the RT-PCR reads through MiXCR, listing each CDR3 protein once. The data contain around 570,000 distinct CDR3 sequences, around 8% of them singletons. Notes on the study in general: There was a suggestion from the authors that each seasonal influenza vaccination recruits few new T cells.

The specimen comprised PBMCs from blood, sampled 23 months after vaccination. The clonotype comes from a man aged 50 to 69 who received an inactivated influenza vaccine. The rearrangement uses TRBV15 and TRBJ2-3; D ambiguous. The DNA of the CDR3 is TGTGCCACCAGCAGAGATCGGGCTCCCCGGCGGAACACAGATACGCAGTATTTT. Its protein is CATSRDRAPRRNTDTQYF.